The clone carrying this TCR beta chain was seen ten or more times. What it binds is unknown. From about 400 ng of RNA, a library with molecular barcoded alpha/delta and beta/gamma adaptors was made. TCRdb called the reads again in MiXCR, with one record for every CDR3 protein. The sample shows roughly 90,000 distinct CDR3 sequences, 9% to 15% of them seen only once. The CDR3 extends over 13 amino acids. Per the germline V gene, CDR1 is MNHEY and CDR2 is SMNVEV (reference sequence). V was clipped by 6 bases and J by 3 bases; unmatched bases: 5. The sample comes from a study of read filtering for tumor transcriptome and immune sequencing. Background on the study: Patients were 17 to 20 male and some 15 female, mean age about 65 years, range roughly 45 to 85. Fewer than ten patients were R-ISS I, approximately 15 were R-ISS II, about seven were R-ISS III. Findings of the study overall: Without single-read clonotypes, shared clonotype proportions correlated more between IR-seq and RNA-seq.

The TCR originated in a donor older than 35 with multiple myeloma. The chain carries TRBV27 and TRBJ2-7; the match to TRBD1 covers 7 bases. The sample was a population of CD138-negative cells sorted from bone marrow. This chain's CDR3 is CASRTQGVYEQYF. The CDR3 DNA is TGTGCCAGCAGAACCCAGGGGGTCTACGAGCAGTACTTC.